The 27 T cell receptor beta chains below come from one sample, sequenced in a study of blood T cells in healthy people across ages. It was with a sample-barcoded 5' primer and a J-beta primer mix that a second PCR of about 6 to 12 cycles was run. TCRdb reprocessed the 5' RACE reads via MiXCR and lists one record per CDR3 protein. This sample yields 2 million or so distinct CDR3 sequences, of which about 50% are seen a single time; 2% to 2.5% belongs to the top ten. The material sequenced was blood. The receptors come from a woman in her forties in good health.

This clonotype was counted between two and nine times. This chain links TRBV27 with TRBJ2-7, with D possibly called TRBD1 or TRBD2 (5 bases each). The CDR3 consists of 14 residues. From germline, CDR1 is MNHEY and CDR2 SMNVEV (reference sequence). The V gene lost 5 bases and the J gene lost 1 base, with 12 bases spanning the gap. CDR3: CASSTRDASYEQYF. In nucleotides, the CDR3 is TGTGCCAGCAGTACCCGGGACGCATCCTACGAGCAGTACTTC.

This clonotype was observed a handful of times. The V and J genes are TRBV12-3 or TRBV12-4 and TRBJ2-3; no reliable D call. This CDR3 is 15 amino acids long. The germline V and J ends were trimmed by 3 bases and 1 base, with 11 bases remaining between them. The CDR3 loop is CASSLVNQGTDTQYF. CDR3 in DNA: TGTGCCAGCAGTTTGGTTAATCAGGGCACAGATACGCAGTATTTT.

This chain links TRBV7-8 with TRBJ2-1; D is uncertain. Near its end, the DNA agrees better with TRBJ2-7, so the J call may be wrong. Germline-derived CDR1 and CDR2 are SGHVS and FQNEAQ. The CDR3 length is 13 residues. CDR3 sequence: CASSARVAIEQYF. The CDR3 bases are TGTGCCAGCAGCGCCCGTGTGGCTATTGAGCAGTACTTC.

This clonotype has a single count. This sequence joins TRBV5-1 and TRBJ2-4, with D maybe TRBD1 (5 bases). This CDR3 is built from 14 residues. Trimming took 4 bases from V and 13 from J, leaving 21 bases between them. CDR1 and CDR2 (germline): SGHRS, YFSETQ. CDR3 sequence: CASSVGQGIYKQYF. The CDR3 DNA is TGCGCCAGCAGCGTCGGGCAGGGTATCTACAAGCAGTACTTC.

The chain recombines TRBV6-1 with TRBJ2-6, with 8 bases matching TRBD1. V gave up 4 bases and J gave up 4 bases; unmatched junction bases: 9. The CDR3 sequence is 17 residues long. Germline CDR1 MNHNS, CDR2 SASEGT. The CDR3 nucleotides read TGTGCCAGCAGTGGTGAAAGCAGGGGGCTAGGGGCCAACGTCCTGACTTTC. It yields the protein CASSGESRGLGANVLTF.

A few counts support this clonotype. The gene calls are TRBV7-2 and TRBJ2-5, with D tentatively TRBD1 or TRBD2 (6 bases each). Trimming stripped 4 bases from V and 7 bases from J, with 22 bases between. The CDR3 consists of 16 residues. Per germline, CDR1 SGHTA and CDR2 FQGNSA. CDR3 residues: CASSYQVGGSRMTQYF. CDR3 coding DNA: TGTGCCAGCAGCTACCAGGTGGGGGGCTCGAGGATGACCCAGTACTTC.

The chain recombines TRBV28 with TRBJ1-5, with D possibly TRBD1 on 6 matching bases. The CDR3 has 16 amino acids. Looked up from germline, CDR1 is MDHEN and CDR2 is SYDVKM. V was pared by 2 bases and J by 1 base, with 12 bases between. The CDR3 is CASSLGGTRSNQPQHF. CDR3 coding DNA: TGTGCCAGCAGTTTAGGAGGGACACGAAGCAATCAGCCCCAGCATTTT.

The CDR3 loop is CASSLVQGRSYNEQFF. In DNA, the CDR3 is TGTGCCAGCAGCTTAGTACAGGGGCGCTCCTACAATGAGCAGTTCTTC. This chain connects TRBV13 to TRBJ2-1, with 7 bases matching TRBD1. CDR1 and CDR2 from the germline V gene are PRHDT and FYEKMQ (reference sequence). CDR3 size: 16 residues. V shed 1 base and J 0 bases; nucleotides not matched to a gene: 3.

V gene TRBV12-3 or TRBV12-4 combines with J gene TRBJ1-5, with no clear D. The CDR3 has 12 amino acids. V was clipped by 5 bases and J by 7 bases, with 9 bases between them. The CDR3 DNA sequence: TGTGCCAGCAGTGCTCTCAAACAGCCCCAGCATTTT. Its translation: CASSALKQPQHF.

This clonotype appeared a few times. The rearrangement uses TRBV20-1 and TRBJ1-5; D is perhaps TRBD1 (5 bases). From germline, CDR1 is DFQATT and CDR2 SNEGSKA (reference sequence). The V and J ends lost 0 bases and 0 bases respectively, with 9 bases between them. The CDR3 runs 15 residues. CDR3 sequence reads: CSARDGGISNQPQHF. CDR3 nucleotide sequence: TGCAGTGCTAGAGATGGGGGGATTAGCAATCAGCCCCAGCATTTT.

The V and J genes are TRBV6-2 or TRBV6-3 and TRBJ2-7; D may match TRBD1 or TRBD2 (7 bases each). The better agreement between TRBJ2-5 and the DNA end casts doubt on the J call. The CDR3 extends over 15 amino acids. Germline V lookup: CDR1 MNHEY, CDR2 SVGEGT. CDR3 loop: CASSKAGGAPKTQYF. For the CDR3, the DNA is TGTGCCAGCAGTAAAGCAGGGGGGGCACCCAAGACCCAGTACTTC.

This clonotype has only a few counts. The CDR3 loop reads CASCTTGVYEQYF. The CDR3 coding sequence is TGTGCCAGCTGTACTACAGGTGTGTACGAGCAGTACTTC. This chain connects TRBV6-2 or TRBV6-3 to TRBJ2-4; D is perhaps TRBD1 (5 bases). The last part of the DNA fits TRBJ2-7 better; the J call may be wrong. The CDR3 is 13 residues long. Germline values: CDR1 MNHEY, CDR2 SVGEGT.

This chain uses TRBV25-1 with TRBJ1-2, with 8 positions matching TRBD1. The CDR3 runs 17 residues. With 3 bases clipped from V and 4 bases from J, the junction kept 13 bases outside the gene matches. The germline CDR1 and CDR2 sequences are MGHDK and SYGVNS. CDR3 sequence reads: CASSDASGQGPLYGYTF. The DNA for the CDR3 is TGTGCCAGCAGTGATGCTTCAGGACAGGGACCGCTCTATGGCTACACCTTC.

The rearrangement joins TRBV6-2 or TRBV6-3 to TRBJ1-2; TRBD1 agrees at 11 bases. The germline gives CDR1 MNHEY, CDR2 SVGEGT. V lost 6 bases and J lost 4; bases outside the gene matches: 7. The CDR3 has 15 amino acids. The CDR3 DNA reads TGTGCCAGCAGCACCGGACAGGGGGCTCTCTATGGCTACACCTTC. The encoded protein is CASSTGQGALYGYTF.

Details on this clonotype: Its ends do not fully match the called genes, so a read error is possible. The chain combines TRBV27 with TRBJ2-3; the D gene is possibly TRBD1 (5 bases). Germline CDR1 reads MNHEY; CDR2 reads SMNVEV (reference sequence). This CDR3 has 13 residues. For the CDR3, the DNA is TGTGCCAGCAGTGTATCAGGACACTATACGCAGTATTTT. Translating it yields CASSVSGHYTQYF.

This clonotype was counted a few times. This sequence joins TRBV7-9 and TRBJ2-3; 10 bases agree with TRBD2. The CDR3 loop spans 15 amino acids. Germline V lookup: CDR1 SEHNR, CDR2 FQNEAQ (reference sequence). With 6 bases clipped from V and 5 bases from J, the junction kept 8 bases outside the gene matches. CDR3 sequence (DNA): TGTGCCAGCAGACATAGCGGGGGGCAGGGAGATACGCAGTATTTT. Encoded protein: CASRHSGGQGDTQYF.

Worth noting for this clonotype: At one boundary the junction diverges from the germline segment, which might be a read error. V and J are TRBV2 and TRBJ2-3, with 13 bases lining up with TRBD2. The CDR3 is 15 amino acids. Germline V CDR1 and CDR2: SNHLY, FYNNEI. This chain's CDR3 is CASSELAGGHSTQYF. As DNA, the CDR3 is TGCGCCAGCAGTGAACTAGCGGGGGGGCACAGTACGCAGTATTTT.

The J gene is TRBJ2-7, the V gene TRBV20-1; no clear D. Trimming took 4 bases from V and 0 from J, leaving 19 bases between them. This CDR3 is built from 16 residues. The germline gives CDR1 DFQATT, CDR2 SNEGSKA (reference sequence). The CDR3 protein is CSANPDRLPSSYEQYF. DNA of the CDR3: TGCAGTGCTAACCCAGATCGACTGCCTAGCTCCTACGAGCAGTACTTC.

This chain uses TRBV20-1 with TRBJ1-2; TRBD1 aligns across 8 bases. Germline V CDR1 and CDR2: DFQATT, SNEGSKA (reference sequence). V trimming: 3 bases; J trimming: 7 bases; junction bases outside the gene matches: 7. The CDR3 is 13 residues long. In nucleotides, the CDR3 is TGCAGTGCTAGCCCACAGGGGGGTGGTGGCTACACCTTC. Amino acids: CSASPQGGGGYTF.

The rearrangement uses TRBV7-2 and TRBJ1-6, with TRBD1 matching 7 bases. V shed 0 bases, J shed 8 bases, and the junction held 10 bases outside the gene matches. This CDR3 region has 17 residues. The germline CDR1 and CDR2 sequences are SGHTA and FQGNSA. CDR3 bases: TGTGCCAGCAGCTTAGCCCCAGGGGGATTCGGGGATTCACCCCTCCACTTT. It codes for CASSLAPGGFGDSPLHF.

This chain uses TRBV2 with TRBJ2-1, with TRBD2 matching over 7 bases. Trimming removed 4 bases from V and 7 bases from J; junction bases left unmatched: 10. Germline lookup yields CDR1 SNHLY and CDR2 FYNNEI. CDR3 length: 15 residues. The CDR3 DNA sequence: TGTGCCAGCAGTGGTTCGCCCAGCGGGGTAAATGAGCAGTTCTTC. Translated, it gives CASSGSPSGVNEQFF. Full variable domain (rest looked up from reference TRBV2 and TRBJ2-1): EPEVTQTPSHQVTQMGQEVILRCVPISNHLYFYWYRQILGQKVEFLVSFYNNEISEKSEIFDDQFSVERPDGSNFTLKIRSTKLEDSAMYFCASSGSPSGVNEQFFGPGTRLTVL.

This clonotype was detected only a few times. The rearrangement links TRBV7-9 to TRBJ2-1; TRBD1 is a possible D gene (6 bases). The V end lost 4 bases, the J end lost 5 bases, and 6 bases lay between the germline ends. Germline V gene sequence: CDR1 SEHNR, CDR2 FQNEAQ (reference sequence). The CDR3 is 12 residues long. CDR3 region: CASSWDNNEQFF. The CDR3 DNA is TGTGCCAGCAGCTGGGACAACAATGAGCAGTTCTTC.

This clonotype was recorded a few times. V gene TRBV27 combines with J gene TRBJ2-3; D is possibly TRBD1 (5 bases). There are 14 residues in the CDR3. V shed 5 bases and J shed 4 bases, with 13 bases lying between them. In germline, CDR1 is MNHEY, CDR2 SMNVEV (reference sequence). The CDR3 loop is CASSNRGAPDTQYF. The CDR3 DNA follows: TGTGCCAGCAGTAATAGGGGCGCCCCAGATACGCAGTATTTT.

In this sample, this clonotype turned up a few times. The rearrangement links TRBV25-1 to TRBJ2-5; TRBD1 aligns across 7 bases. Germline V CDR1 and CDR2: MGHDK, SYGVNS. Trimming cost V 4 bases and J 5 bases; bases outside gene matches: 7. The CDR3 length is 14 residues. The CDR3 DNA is TGTGCCAGCAGTGTGACAGGGTTTGAGGAGACCCAGTACTTC. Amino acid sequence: CASSVTGFEETQYF.

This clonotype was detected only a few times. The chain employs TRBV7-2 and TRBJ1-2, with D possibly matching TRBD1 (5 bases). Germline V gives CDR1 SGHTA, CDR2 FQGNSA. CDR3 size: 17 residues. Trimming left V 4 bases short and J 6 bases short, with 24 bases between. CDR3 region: CASSSPFPRGENDGYTF. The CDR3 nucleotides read TGTGCCAGCAGCTCCCCTTTCCCACGGGGGGAGAACGATGGCTACACCTTC.

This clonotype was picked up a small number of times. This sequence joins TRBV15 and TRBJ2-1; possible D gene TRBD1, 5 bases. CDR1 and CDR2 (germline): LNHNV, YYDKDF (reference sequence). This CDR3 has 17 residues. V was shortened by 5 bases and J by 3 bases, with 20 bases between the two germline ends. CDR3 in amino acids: CATSAHPTGILYNEQFF. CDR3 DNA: TGTGCCACCAGCGCCCATCCCACAGGCATCCTCTACAATGAGCAGTTCTTC. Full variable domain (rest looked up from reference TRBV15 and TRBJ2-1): DAMVIQNPRYQVTQFGKPVTLSCSQTLNHNVMYWYQQKSSQAPKLLFHYYDKDFNNEADTPDNFQSRRPNTSFCFLDIRSPGLGDTAMYLCATSAHPTGILYNEQFFGPGTRLTVL.

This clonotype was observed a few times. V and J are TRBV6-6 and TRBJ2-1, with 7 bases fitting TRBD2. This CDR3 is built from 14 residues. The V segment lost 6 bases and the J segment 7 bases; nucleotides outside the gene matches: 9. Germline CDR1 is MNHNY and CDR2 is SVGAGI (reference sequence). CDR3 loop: CASRPSGVLNEQFF. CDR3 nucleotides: TGTGCCAGCAGACCGAGCGGGGTTCTGAATGAGCAGTTCTTC.